These 27 T cell receptor beta chains share one sample of origin, sequenced in a study of shared clonotypes between healthy human individuals (dated by TCRdb to the early 2020s). For the CD8 naive samples, CD45RO-negative cells were positively selected for CCR7, yielding a CD45RA+CCR7+ population from which TemRA cells were excluded. Library prep was done by the immunoSEQ multiplex PCR assay. What TCRdb holds here is the immuneACCESS table cut down to in-frame rearrangements. Part of the clones is not present; checked against another copy, under half of the missing clones reflect an unresolved V gene, and the others are unexplained. The sample contains 760,000 or so clones, 90% to 98% of them found a single time. Over 0.2% of the sample is in the top ten clones. The sequencing sample was made of naive CD8+ T cells sorted from blood. What the cell subset or site label conveys for this sample: CD45RA+CCR7+. Receptors were obtained from a young man in good health.

The J gene is TRBJ1-4, the V gene TRBV9; D is unclear. V was shortened by 4 bases and J by 10 bases, with 14 bases between the two germline ends. The CDR3 is made up of 13 amino acids. The germline V gene has CDR1 SGDLS and CDR2 YYNGEE. The CDR3 reads CASSSVTLGKLFF. Here the CDR3 DNA reads TGTGCCAGCAGCTCCGTTACCTTAGGAAAACTGTTTTTT.

The rearrangement links TRBV7-9 to TRBJ2-5; D not certain. The V and J ends lost 4 bases and 5 bases respectively, with 8 bases between them. Per the germline V gene, CDR1 is SEHNR and CDR2 is FQNEAQ (reference sequence). The CDR3 sequence is 12 residues long. CDR3 in DNA: TGTGCCAGCAGCTATAGATGGGAGACCCAGTACTTC. Residues: CASSYRWETQYF.

This chain joins TRBV10-3 and TRBJ1-4; D may be TRBD1 (5 bases). The length of the CDR3 is 14 residues. Germline lookup yields CDR1 ENHRY and CDR2 SYGVKD. Trimming left V 4 bases short and J 13 bases short, with 19 bases between. The CDR3 is CAISADGAGGGLFF. The CDR3 DNA follows: TGTGCCATCAGTGCTGACGGGGCCGGCGGGGGACTGTTTTTT.

The CDR3 spells CASSFRTGGPLETQYF. The CDR3 DNA sequence: TGTGCCAGCAGTTTCCGGACAGGAGGTCCATTGGAGACCCAGTACTTC. J is TRBJ2-5 and V is TRBV28; the match to TRBD1 covers 7 bases. The length of the CDR3 is 16 residues. The V segment lost 3 bases and the J segment 5 bases; nucleotides outside the gene matches: 12. CDR1 is MDHEN, CDR2 SYDVKM, per germline.

This chain connects TRBV4-1 to TRBJ2-1; TRBD2 is a possible D gene (6 bases). The germline gives CDR1 MGHRA, CDR2 YSYEKL. The V end lost 1 base, the J end lost 0 bases, and 13 bases lay between the germline ends. The CDR3 runs to 17 residues. As DNA, the CDR3 is TGCGCCAGCAGCCAAGTTGGCGGGAAGAGCTCCTACAATGAGCAGTTCTTC. It translates to CASSQVGGKSSYNEQFF.

The rearrangement joins TRBV7-8 to TRBJ1-5, with no clear D. Trimming removed 2 bases at V and 0 bases at J, with 14 bases between. The CDR3 is 17 residues long. CDR1 and CDR2 (germline): SGHVS, FQNEAQ. The DNA of the CDR3 is TGTGCCAGCAGCTTAACCCGGCGGAGCAATAGCAATCAGCCCCAGCATTTT. Its translation: CASSLTRRSNSNQPQHF.

The chain employs TRBV5-4 and TRBJ2-7; D call uncertain. The V and J ends lost 1 base and 2 bases respectively, with 7 bases between them. Germline CDR1 and CDR2: SGHNT and YYREEE (reference sequence). This CDR3 contains 13 residues. The DNA for the CDR3 is TGTGCCAGCAGCTTGCACACCGCCTACGAGCAGTACTTC. Translated, it gives CASSLHTAYEQYF. Variable domain in full (rest from reference TRBV5-4 and TRBJ2-7): ETGVTQSPTHLIKTRGQQVTLRCSSQSGHNTVSWYQQALGQGPQFIFQYYREEENGRGNFPPRFSGLQFPNYSSELNVNALELDDSALYLCASSLHTAYEQYFGPGTRLTVT.

The rearrangement uses TRBV25-1 and TRBJ2-7; D gene uncertain. The CDR3 has 11 residues. The germline gives CDR1 MGHDK, CDR2 SYGVNS. V was pared by 8 bases and J by 0 bases, with 5 bases between. CDR3 coding DNA: TGTGCCAGCGGCGGCTCCTACGAGCAGTACTTC. This translates into CASGGSYEQYF.

The rearrangement uses TRBV11-2 and TRBJ1-5; D remains ambiguous. The CDR3 covers 15 residues. V gave up 3 bases and J gave up 1 base, with 10 bases separating them. Germline V gives CDR1 SGHAT, CDR2 FQNNGV. The DNA for the CDR3 is TGTGCCAGCAGCTTGGGAGGGCAGAGCAATCAGCCCCAGCATTTT. Amino acids: CASSLGGQSNQPQHF.

The chain has TRBV4-1 and TRBJ2-5; TRBD1 aligns across 8 bases. Germline V gene sequence: CDR1 MGHRA, CDR2 YSYEKL. CDR3 length: 17 amino acids. Losses at the gene ends were 0 bases for V and 2 bases for J; bases not matched to a gene: 8. The DNA of the CDR3 is TGCGCCAGCAGCCAAGAAGGCCCGGGGACAGGTCAAGAGACCCAGTACTTC. This gives the protein CASSQEGPGTGQETQYF.

A word on this clone: The same CDR3 arises from other DNA sequences in this sample as well. The chain couples TRBV9 to TRBJ2-3; no firm D call. Trimming removed 0 bases from V and 2 bases from J, with 7 bases in between. The germline V gene encodes CDR1 SGDLS and CDR2 YYNGEE. The CDR3 sequence is 14 residues long. The CDR3 sequence: CASSVDGVTDTQYF. The CDR3 coding sequence is TGTGCCAGCAGCGTAGATGGAGTCACAGATACGCAGTATTTT.

The CDR3 DNA is TGCGCCAGCAGCTTTCGGGCGGGAGGGCCTTCGATGGAGACCCAGTACTTC. Protein: CASSFRAGGPSMETQYF. The chain links TRBV5-1 to TRBJ2-5; 9 nucleotides agree with TRBD2. Trimming removed 2 bases from V and 5 bases from J; junction bases left unmatched: 13. This CDR3 region has 17 residues. Germline-derived CDR1 and CDR2 are SGHRS and YFSETQ.

J is TRBJ2-7 and V is TRBV27; D call uncertain. CDR3 length: 17 amino acids. The germline CDR1 and CDR2 sequences are MNHEY and SMNVEV (reference sequence). V shed 0 bases and J shed 4 bases, with 19 bases lying between them. CDR3 sequence reads: CASSLSKLTPRPYEQYF. As DNA, the CDR3 is TGTGCCAGCAGTTTATCGAAATTAACCCCTCGTCCGTACGAGCAGTACTTC.

The CDR3 sequence: CASSVTSGISTGELFF. CDR3 nucleotide sequence: TGTGCCAGCAGCGTGACTAGCGGGATAAGCACCGGGGAGCTGTTTTTT. The chain is built from TRBV9 and TRBJ2-2; TRBD2 matches at 11 bases. Germline-derived CDR1 and CDR2 are SGDLS and YYNGEE. CDR3 length equals 16 residues. The J segment lost 4 bases and the V segment lost 2 bases, leaving 4 bases of the junction unmatched.

The chain combines TRBV5-1 with TRBJ2-7, with no clear D. The CDR3 contains 11 residues. Germline lookup yields CDR1 SGHRS and CDR2 YFSETQ. With 3 bases removed from V and 6 bases from J, the gap between germline ends came to 7 bases. This CDR3 reads CASSSSVEQYF. The CDR3 coding sequence is TGCGCCAGCAGCTCATCCGTCGAGCAGTACTTC.

The J gene is TRBJ2-3, the V gene TRBV7-9, with TRBD2 identical over 8 bases. J was trimmed by 4 bases and V by 5 bases; bases with no gene match: 11. This CDR3 has 16 residues. Germline V CDR1 and CDR2: SEHNR, FQNEAQ (reference sequence). The CDR3, as DNA: TGTGCCAGCAGCCAAATAGCGGGAAGAGTCGCAGATACGCAGTATTTT. This gives the protein CASSQIAGRVADTQYF.

V and J are TRBV2 and TRBJ2-3, with D possibly being TRBD2 (5 bases). V lost 2 bases, J lost 0 bases, and 15 bases lay in between. The CDR3 totals 17 residues. Germline lookup yields CDR1 SNHLY and CDR2 FYNNEI. In DNA, the CDR3 is TGTGCCAGCAGTGAAACGGGAACTGGTCAAAGCACAGATACGCAGTATTTT. It yields the protein CASSETGTGQSTDTQYF.

This chain uses TRBV29-1 with TRBJ2-7; no reliable D call. Trimming stripped 5 bases from V and 0 bases from J, with 8 bases between. The CDR3 is made up of 12 amino acids. In germline, CDR1 is SQVTM, CDR2 ANQGSEA. The CDR3 sequence: CSVIEASYEQYF. In nucleotides, the CDR3 is TGCAGCGTTATAGAGGCCTCCTACGAGCAGTACTTC.

V usage is TRBV15 and J usage is TRBJ1-1; D remains unclear. The CDR3 extends over 13 amino acids. With 3 bases removed from V and 0 bases from J, the gap between germline ends came to 5 bases. Germline V gives CDR1 LNHNV, CDR2 YYDKDF (reference sequence). CDR3 DNA: TGTGCCACCAGCAGCGAACTGAACACTGAAGCTTTCTTT. Residues: CATSSELNTEAFF.

The V call is TRBV11-2, the J call TRBJ2-7; D gene ambiguous. Trimming pared 4 bases from V and 0 bases from J, leaving 10 bases between. CDR1 SGHAT and CDR2 FQNNGV come from the germline V gene. This CDR3 region has 14 residues. The CDR3, as DNA: TGTGCCAGCAGCTGGGGTCGGAACTCCTACGAGCAGTACTTC. This translates into CASSWGRNSYEQYF.

The chain is built from TRBV19 and TRBJ2-7, with 8 bases that match TRBD1. Germline-derived CDR1 and CDR2 are LNHDA and SQIVND (reference sequence). CDR3 length: 13 residues. The V gene end was trimmed by 10 bases and the J gene end by 0 bases; junction bases not matched to a gene: 5. The CDR3 sequence is CATRQGSSYEQYF. CDR3 in DNA: TGTGCCACCCGACAGGGGAGCTCCTACGAGCAGTACTTC.

This clone is a singleton in its sample. The chain joins TRBV4-3 to TRBJ1-1, with D perhaps matching TRBD1 (5 bases). CDR1 and CDR2 from the germline V gene are LGHNA and YSLEER. The CDR3 covers 17 residues. With 2 bases removed from V and 3 bases from J, the gap between germline ends came to 19 bases. The CDR3 nucleotides are TGCGCCAGCAGCCAATCAGGGCAGTACACATCCGACACTGAAGCTTTCTTT. This gives the protein CASSQSGQYTSDTEAFF.

The genes are TRBV4-1 and TRBJ2-7; D gene uncertain. Between the trimmed V and J ends, which lost 3 bases and 5 bases, there was a span of 14 bases. Germline V gene data show CDR1 as MGHRA and CDR2 as YSYEKL. CDR3 length equals 14 residues. CDR3 sequence: CASSHTQATDEQYF. The CDR3, as DNA: TGCGCCAGCAGCCACACGCAGGCGACGGACGAGCAGTACTTC.

This clone showed up just once. This chain joins TRBV21-1 and TRBJ1-2. TRBV21-1 is assigned pseudogene status. The CDR3 is made up of 14 amino acids. CDR3 protein: CASSRDYRNYGYTF. In DNA, the CDR3 is TGTGCCAGCAGCAGGGACTACAGGAACTATGGCTACACCTTC.

CDR3 sequence (DNA): TGTGCCAGCAGTGAGTGGGTCTACGAGCAGTACTTC. Protein product: CASSEWVYEQYF. V and J are TRBV2 and TRBJ2-7, with no clear D. The CDR3 is 12 residues long. V gave up 3 bases and J gave up 3 bases, with 6 bases separating them. Germline CDR1 and CDR2: SNHLY and FYNNEI.

As concerns this clone: Other nucleotide sequences from this sample produce the same CDR3. The chain carries TRBV27 and TRBJ2-7; TRBD2 matches 11 bases. V was clipped by 5 bases and J by 4 bases; unmatched bases: 4. There are 14 residues in the CDR3. CDR1 and CDR2 (germline): MNHEY, SMNVEV (reference sequence). The CDR3 DNA reads as TGTGCCAGCAGTCTCTTAGCGGGAGGGTACGAGCAGTACTTC. Amino acids: CASSLLAGGYEQYF.

The chain recombines TRBV27 with TRBJ2-7; D gene uncertain. The germline gives CDR1 MNHEY, CDR2 SMNVEV (reference sequence). The CDR3 sequence is 15 residues long. The V end was cut by 2 bases, the J end by 5 bases, with 16 bases between. CDR3 amino acids: CASSLLPPEPHEQYF. Written as DNA, the CDR3 is TGTGCCAGCAGTTTACTCCCGCCAGAGCCCCACGAGCAGTACTTC.